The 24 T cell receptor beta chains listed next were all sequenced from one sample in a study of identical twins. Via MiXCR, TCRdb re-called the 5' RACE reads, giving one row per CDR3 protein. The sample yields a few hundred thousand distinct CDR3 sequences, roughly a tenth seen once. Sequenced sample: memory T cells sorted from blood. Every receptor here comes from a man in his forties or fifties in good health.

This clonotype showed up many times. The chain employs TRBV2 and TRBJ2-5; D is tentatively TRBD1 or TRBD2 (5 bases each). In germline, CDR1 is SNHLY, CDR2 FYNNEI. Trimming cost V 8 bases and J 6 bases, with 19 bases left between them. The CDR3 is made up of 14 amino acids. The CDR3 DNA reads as TGTGCCAGCGTCTGGGACCTCAATAGGAAGACCCAGTACTTC. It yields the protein CASVWDLNRKTQYF.

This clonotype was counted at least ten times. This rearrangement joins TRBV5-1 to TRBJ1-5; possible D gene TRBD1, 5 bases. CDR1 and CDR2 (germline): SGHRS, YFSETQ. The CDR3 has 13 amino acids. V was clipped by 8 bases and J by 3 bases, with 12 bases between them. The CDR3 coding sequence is TGCGCCAGATCGACAGATCACAATCAGCCCCAGCATTTT. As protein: CARSTDHNQPQHF.

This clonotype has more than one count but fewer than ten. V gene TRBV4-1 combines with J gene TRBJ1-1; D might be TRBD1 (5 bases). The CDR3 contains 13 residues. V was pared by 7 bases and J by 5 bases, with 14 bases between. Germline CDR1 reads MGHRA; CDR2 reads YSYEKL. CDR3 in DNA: TGCGCCAGCAAATGGGGAGGGGATACTGAAGCTTTCTTT. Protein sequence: CASKWGGDTEAFF.

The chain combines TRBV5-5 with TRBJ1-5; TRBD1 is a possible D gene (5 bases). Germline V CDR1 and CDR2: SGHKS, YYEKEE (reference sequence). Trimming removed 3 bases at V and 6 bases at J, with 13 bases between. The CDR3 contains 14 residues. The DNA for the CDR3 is TGTGCCAGCAGCTCTATTTCAGGGAGTCAGCCCCAGCATTTT. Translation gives CASSSISGSQPQHF. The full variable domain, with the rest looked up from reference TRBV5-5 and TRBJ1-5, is DAGVTQSPTHLIKTRGQQVTLRCSPISGHKSVSWYQQVLGQGPQFIFQYYEKEERGRGNFPDRFSARQFPNYSSELNVNALLLGDSALYLCASSSISGSQPQHFGDGTRLSIL.

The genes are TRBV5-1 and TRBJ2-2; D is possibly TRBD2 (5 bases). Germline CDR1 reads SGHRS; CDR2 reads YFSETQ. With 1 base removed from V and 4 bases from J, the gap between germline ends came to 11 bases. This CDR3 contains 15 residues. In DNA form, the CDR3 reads TGCGCCAGCAGCTTGTCCGGGGAGATCACCGGGGAGCTGTTTTTT. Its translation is CASSLSGEITGELFF. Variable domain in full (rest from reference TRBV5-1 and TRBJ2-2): KAGVTQTPRYLIKTRGQQVTLSCSPISGHRSVSWYQQTPGQGLQFLFEYFSETQRNKGNFPGRFSGRQFSNSRSEMNVSTLELGDSALYLCASSLSGEITGELFFGEGSRLTVL.

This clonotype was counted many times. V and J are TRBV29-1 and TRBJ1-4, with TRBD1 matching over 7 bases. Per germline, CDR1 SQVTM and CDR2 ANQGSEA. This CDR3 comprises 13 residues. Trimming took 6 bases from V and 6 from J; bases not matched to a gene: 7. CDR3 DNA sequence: TGCAGCGTCCGCGGCAGGGGGGATGAAAAACTGTTTTTT. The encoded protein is CSVRGRGDEKLFF.

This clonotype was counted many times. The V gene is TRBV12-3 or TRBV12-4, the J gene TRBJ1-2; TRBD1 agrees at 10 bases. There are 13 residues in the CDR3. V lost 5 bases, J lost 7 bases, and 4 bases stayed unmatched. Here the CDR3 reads CASSATGGSGYTF. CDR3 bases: TGTGCCAGCAGTGCGACAGGGGGCAGTGGCTACACCTTC.

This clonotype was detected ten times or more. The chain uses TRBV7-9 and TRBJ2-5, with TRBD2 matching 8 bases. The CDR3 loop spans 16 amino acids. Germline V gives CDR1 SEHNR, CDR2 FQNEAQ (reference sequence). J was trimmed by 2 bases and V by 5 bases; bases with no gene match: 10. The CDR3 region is CASSPRASGGQETQYF. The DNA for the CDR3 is TGTGCCAGCAGCCCGAGGGCCAGCGGGGGACAAGAGACCCAGTACTTC.

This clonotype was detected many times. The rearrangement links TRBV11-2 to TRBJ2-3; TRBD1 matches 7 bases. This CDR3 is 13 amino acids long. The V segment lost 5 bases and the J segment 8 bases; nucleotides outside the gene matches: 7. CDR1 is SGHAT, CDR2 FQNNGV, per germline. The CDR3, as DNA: TGTGCCAGCAGCCCCACAGGGGTTCGTACGCAGTATTTT. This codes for CASSPTGVRTQYF. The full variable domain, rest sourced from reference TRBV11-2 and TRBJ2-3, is EAGVAQSPRYKIIEKRQSVAFWCNPISGHATLYWYQQILGQGPKLLIQFQNNGVVDDSQLPKDRFSAERLKGVDSTLKIQPAKLEDSAVYLCASSPTGVRTQYFGPGTRLTVL.

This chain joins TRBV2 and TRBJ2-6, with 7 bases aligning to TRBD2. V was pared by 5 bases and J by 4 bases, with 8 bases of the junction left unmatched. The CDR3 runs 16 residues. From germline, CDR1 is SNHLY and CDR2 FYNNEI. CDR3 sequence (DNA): TGTGCCAGCAGTTATGTGCGGGGGTCAGGGGCCAACGTCCTGACTTTC. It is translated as CASSYVRGSGANVLTF.

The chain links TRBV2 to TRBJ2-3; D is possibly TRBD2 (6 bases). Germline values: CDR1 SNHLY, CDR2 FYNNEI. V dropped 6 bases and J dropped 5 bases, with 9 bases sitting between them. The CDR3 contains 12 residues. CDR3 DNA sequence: TGTGCCAGCAGAGTGGGGGGAGATACGCAGTATTTT. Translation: CASRVGGDTQYF.

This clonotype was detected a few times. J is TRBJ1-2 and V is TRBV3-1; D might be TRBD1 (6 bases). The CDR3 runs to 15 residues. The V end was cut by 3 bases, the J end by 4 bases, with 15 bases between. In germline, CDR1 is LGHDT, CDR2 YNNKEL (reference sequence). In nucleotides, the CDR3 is TGTGCCAGCAGCCACAGGGGTGGAGGCGGCTATGGCTACACCTTC. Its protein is CASSHRGGGGYGYTF. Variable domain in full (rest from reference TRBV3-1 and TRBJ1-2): DTAVSQTPKYLVTQMGNDKSIKCEQNLGHDTMYWYKQDSKKFLKIMFSYNNKELIINETVPNRFSPKSPDKAHLNLHINSLELGDSAVYFCASSHRGGGGYGYTFGSGTRLTVV.

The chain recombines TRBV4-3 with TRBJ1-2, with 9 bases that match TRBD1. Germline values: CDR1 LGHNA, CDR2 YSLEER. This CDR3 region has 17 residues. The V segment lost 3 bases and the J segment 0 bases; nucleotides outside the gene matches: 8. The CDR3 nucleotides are TGCGCCAGCAGCCAGGATCTGAGACAGGGGGCTAACTATGGCTACACCTTC. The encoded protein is CASSQDLRQGANYGYTF.

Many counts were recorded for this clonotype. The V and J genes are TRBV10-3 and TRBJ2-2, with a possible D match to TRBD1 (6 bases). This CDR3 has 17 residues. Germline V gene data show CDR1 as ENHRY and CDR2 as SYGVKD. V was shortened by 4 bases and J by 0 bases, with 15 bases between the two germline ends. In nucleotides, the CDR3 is TGTGCCATCAGTGCGCAGGGGCTACTCCCGAACACCGGGGAGCTGTTTTTT. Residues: CAISAQGLLPNTGELFF.

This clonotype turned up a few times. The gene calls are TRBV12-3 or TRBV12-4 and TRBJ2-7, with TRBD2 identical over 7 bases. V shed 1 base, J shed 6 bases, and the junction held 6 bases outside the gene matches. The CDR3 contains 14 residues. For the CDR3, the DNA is TGTGCCAGCAGTTTAGGTGCGGGGGTAGGCGAGCAGTACTTC. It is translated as CASSLGAGVGEQYF.

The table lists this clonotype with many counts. CDR3 bases: TGTGCCAGCAGCCGCCTAGCGGGAGTTCCTGATGAGCAGTTCTTC. Encoded protein: CASSRLAGVPDEQFF. This chain joins TRBV3-1 and TRBJ2-1, with TRBD2 identical over 10 bases. Trimming took 4 bases from V and 8 from J; bases not matched to a gene: 8. The CDR3 spans 15 residues. The germline CDR1 and CDR2 sequences are LGHDT and YNNKEL (reference sequence).

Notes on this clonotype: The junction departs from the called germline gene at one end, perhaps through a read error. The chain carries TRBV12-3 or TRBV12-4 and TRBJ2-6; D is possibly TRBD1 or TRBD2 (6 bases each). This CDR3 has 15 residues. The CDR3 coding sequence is TGTGCCCGCAGTTTCGGGGGCGCTGGGGCCAACGTCCTGACTTTC. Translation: CARSFGGAGANVLTF.

CDR3 sequence reads: CSVRGGREGHTDTQYF. The DNA for the CDR3 is TGCAGCGTTCGAGGGGGCAGGGAGGGGCACACAGATACGCAGTATTTT. V usage is TRBV29-1 and J usage is TRBJ2-3, with D possibly called TRBD1 or TRBD2 (7 bases each). Germline V gene data show CDR1 as SQVTM and CDR2 as ANQGSEA. This CDR3 region has 16 residues. The V end lost 5 bases, the J end lost 2 bases, and 20 bases lay between the germline ends.

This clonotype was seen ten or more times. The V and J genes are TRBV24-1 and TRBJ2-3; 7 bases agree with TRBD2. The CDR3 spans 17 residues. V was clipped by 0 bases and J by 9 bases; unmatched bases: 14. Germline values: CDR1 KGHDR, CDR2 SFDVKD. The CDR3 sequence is CATSDLDFGTTTRTQYF. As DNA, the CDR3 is TGTGCCACCAGTGATTTGGACTTCGGGACTACAACACGAACGCAGTATTTT.

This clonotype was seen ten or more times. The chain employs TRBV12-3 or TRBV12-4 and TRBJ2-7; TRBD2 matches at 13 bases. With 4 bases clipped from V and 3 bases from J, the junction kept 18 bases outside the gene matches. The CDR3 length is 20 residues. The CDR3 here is CASSSVPRFGTSGKNYEQYF. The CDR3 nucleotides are TGTGCCAGCAGTTCCGTTCCTCGCTTTGGGACTAGCGGGAAAAACTACGAGCAGTACTTC.

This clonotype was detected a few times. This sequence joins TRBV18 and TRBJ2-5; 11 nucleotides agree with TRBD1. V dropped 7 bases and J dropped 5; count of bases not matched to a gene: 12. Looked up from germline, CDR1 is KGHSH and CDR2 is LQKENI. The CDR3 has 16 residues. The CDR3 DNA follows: TGTGCCAGCTGTGGGACAGGGGGTATTCGGCTGGAGACCCAGTACTTC. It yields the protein CASCGTGGIRLETQYF.

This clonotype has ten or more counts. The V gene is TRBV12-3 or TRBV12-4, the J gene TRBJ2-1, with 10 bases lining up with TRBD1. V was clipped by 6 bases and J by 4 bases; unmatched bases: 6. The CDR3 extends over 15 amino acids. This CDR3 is CASRFGQGEYNEQFF. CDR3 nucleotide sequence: TGTGCCAGCAGATTCGGACAGGGGGAGTACAATGAGCAGTTCTTC.

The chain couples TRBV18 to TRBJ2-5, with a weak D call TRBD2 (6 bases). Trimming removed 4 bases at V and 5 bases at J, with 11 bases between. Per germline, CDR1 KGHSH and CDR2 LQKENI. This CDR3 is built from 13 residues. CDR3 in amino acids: CASSRRDRETQYF. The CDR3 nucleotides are TGTGCCAGCTCACGGAGGGACCGGGAGACCCAGTACTTC.

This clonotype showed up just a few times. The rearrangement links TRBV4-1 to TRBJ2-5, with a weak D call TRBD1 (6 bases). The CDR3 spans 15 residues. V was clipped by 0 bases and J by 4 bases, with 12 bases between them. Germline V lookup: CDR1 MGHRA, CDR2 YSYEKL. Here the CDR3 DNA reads TGCGCCAGCAGCCAAGATCCAGGGGCAGGAGAGACCCAGTACTTC. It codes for CASSQDPGAGETQYF.